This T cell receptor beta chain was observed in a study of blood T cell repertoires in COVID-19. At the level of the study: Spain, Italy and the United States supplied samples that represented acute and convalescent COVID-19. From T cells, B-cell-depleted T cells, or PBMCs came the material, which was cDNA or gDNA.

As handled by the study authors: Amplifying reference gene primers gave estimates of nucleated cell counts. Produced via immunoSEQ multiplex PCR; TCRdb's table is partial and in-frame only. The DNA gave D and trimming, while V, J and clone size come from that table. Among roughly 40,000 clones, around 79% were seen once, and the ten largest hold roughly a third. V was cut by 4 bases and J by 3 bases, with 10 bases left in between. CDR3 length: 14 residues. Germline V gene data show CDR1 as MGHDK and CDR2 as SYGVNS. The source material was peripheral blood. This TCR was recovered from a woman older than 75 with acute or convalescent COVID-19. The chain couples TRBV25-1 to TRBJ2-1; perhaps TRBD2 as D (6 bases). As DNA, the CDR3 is TGTGCCAGCAGTGGGAGGGTGGGCTACAATGAGCAGTTCTTC. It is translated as CASSGRVGYNEQFF.